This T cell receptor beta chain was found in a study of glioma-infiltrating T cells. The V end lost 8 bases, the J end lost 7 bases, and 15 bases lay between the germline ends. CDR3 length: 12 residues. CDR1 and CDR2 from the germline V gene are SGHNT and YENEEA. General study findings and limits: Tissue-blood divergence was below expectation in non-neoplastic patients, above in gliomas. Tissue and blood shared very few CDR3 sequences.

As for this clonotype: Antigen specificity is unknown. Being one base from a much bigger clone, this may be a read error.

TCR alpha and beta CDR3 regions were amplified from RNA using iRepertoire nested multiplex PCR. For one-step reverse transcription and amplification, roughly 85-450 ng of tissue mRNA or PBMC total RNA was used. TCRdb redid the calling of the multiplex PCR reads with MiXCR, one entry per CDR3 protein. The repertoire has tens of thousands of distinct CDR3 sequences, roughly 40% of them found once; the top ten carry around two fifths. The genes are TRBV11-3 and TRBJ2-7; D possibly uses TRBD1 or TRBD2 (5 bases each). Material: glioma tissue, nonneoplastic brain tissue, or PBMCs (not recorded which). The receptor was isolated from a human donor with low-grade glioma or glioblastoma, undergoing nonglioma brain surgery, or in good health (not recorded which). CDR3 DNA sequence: TGTGCCAGCGGCCCCCGGGGCGTTGAGCAGTACTTC. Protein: CASGPRGVEQYF.